The present TCR beta chain was sequenced within a study of T cells after yellow fever vaccination. Findings of the study overall: CD4 and CD8 compartments shared a small share of clonotypes. The presence of abundant clonotypes contaminating from the bulk population was possible in FACS-sorted repertoires.

The CDR3 runs to 15 residues. CDR1 and CDR2 from the germline V gene are SGHTA and FQGNSA. Germline trimming cut 4 bases from V and 2 bases from J; bases unmatched to any gene: 5. Comment on this clonotype: Its antigen is unknown.

TCRdb re-called the 5' RACE reads through MiXCR, storing one row per CDR3 protein. The repertoire consists of just over 300,000 distinct CDR3 sequences, with approximately 3.8% occurring once and the leading ten covering roughly a quarter. The sequences come from PBMCs, collected on the day of the yellow fever booster vaccination. This sequence was found in a man between 18 and 35 years old who received the YFV17D yellow fever vaccine. V gene TRBV7-2 combines with J gene TRBJ2-7, with TRBD2 identical over 10 bases. CDR3 amino acids: CASSSSGGETYEQYF. CDR3 coding DNA: TGTGCCAGCAGCTCCAGCGGGGGGGAGACCTACGAGCAGTACTTC.